These 10 T cell receptor beta chains were sequenced from one sample in a study of blood T cell repertoires in COVID-19 (dated by TCRdb to 2018 to 2020). The library was prepared using the immunoSEQ multiplex PCR assay. TCRdb holds this immuneACCESS table with in-frame rearrangements only. Some clones are missing; in checked studies, unresolved V genes explain under half, and the rest has no known cause. The sample table records approximately 69,000 clones; approximately 79% of these occur just once. The ten largest clones capture over 45% of the sample. The sample consisted of peripheral blood. Every receptor here comes from a human donor in a cohort sampled during active COVID-19.

The sample holds a few counts of this clone. The chain links TRBV12-3 or TRBV12-4 to TRBJ1-6; the match to TRBD1 covers 7 bases. The CDR3 sequence is 12 residues long. Trimming cost V 8 bases and J 9 bases; bases outside gene matches: 4. The CDR3 DNA reads TGTGCCAGCGCCAACAGGGGTTCACCCCTCCACTTT. This gives the protein CASANRGSPLHF.

The V and J genes are TRBV27 and TRBJ2-7; 7 bases line up with TRBD1. V gave up 5 bases and J gave up 4 bases; unmatched junction bases: 8. Germline V lookup: CDR1 MNHEY, CDR2 SMNVEV (reference sequence). The CDR3 runs 14 residues. Here the CDR3 DNA reads TGTGCCAGCAGTCAAATCGGACAGGCTTACGAGCAGTACTTC. It is translated as CASSQIGQAYEQYF.

The V and J genes are TRBV2 and TRBJ1-6, with a weak D call TRBD1 (5 bases). There are 16 residues in the CDR3. Germline values: CDR1 SNHLY, CDR2 FYNNEI. V lost 6 bases to trimming and J lost 0 bases, with 12 bases between them. The CDR3 nucleotides read TGTGCCAGCAGGCCGGGGGGAAGCTCCTATAATTCACCCCTCCACTTT. It is translated as CASRPGGSSYNSPLHF.

This sequence joins TRBV9 and TRBJ1-1, with D possibly matching TRBD1 (6 bases). The ends were cut back, 2 bases at V and 4 bases at J, with 12 bases in the middle. Looked up from germline, CDR1 is SGDLS and CDR2 is YYNGEE. This CDR3 is 14 amino acids long. The CDR3 loop is CASSVLTGPTEAFF. CDR3 nucleotide sequence: TGTGCCAGCAGCGTGTTGACAGGACCCACTGAAGCTTTCTTT.

This clone appeared once. This chain connects TRBV7-9 to TRBJ2-1; 15 bases line up with TRBD2. Germline V lookup: CDR1 SEHNR, CDR2 FQNEAQ (reference sequence). The CDR3 is 18 residues long. Trimming at V came to 5 bases and at J to 7 bases, leaving 12 bases not matched to a gene. The CDR3 here is CASSPQGRGTSGRNEQFF. The CDR3 DNA follows: TGTGCCAGCAGCCCACAGGGGCGGGGGACTAGCGGGAGGAATGAGCAGTTCTTC.

The chain employs TRBV5-1 and TRBJ2-5, with no clear D. V lost 0 bases to trimming and J lost 2 bases, with 8 bases between them. The CDR3 is made up of 14 amino acids. CDR1 and CDR2 from the germline V gene are SGHRS and YFSETQ. The CDR3 DNA reads TGCGCCAGCAGCTTGGGCGGATCGCAAGAGACCCAGTACTTC. Protein: CASSLGGSQETQYF.

At least ten counts were recorded for this clone. The chain links TRBV12-3 or TRBV12-4 to TRBJ1-1; TRBD1 matches at 9 bases. The CDR3 length is 11 residues. The trim removed 6 bases at V and 8 bases at J, leaving 1 base unmatched. The CDR3 nucleotides are TGTGCCAGCAGGGGGACAGGGGAAGCTTTCTTT. It codes for CASRGTGEAFF.

The chain has TRBV12-5 and TRBJ2-1; 11 bases are a match to TRBD2. V lost 6 bases, J lost 0 bases, and 10 bases stayed unmatched. CDR1 and CDR2 from the germline V gene are LGHNT and FRNRAP. The CDR3 contains 18 residues. The CDR3 DNA follows: TGTGCTAGTGGGGAGAGGCTAGCGGGGGGCCACTCCTACAATGAGCAGTTCTTC. This translates into CASGERLAGGHSYNEQFF.

The chain carries TRBV2 and TRBJ1-5; 9 bases agree with TRBD1. The length of the CDR3 is 18 residues. V lost 6 bases, J lost 0 bases, and 12 bases stayed unmatched. CDR1 SNHLY and CDR2 FYNNEI come from the germline V gene. The DNA of the CDR3 is TGTGCCAGCAGGGAGGGACAGGGAAAGGGGAATAGCAATCAGCCCCAGCATTTT. The encoded protein is CASREGQGKGNSNQPQHF.

This sequence joins TRBV2 and TRBJ2-7, with 7 bases identical to TRBD2. Trimming cost V 9 bases and J 0 bases; bases outside gene matches: 11. CDR1 is SNHLY and CDR2 is FYNNEI in the germline V gene. The CDR3 runs to 15 residues. CDR3 nucleotides: TGTGCCAGTCGCCGGGGGAGGGTCCTCTCCTACGAGCAGTACTTC. Protein: CASRRGRVLSYEQYF. The full variable domain, rest sourced from reference TRBV2 and TRBJ2-7, is EPEVTQTPSHQVTQMGQEVILRCVPISNHLYFYWYRQILGQKVEFLVSFYNNEISEKSEIFDDQFSVERPDGSNFTLKIRSTKLEDSAMYFCASRRGRVLSYEQYFGPGTRLTVT.